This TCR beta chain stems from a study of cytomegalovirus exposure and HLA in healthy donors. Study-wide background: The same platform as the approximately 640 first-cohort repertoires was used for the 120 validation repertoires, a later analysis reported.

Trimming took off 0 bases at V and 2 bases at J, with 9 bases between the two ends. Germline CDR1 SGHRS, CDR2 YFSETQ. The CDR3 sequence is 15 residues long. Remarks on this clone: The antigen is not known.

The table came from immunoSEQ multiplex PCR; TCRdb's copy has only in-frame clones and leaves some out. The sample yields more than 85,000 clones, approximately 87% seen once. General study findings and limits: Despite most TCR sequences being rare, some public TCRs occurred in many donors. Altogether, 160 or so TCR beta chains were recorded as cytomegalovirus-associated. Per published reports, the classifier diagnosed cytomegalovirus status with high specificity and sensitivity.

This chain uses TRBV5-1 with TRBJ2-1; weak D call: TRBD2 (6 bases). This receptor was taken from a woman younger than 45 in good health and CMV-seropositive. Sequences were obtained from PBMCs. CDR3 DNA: TGCGCCAGCAGCTTGGCATCGGGGGCCTACAATGAGCAGTTCTTC. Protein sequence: CASSLASGAYNEQFF.